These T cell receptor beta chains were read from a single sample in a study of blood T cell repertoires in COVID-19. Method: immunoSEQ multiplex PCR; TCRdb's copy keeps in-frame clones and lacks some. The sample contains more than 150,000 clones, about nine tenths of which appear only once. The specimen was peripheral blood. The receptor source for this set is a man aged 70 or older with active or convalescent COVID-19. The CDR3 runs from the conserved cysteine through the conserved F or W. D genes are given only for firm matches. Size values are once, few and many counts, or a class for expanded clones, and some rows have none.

CDR3: CASSSRIQGSNQPQHF
size: .
J: TRBJ1-5
V: TRBV28
D: .

CDR3: CASSLPRTSGRTDTQYF
size: .
J: TRBJ2-3
V: TRBV3-1/TRBV3-2
D: TRBD2

CDR3: CATRGGRSTLDRNTEAFF
size: once
J: TRBJ1-1
V: TRBV27
D: .

CDR3: CASSPPNRDVEAFF
size: .
J: TRBJ1-1
V: TRBV18
D: .

CDR3: CASSPWGGIAEAFF
size: .
J: TRBJ1-1
V: TRBV19
D: .

CDR3: CASSSISGTGGVQYF
size: once
J: TRBJ2-4
V: TRBV7-9
D: TRBD1

CDR3: CASSRDRYNEQFF
size: .
J: TRBJ2-1
V: TRBV6-2/TRBV6-3
D: TRBD1

CDR3: CASSSTGITEAFF
size: .
J: TRBJ1-1
V: TRBV7-2
D: .

CDR3: CASSLRAGDPYEQYF
size: few
J: TRBJ2-7
V: TRBV5-1
D: .

CDR3: CASGEGDQPQHF
size: .
J: TRBJ1-5
V: TRBV2
D: .

CDR3: CSVRGGPDEKLFF
size: .
J: TRBJ1-4
V: TRBV29-1
D: .